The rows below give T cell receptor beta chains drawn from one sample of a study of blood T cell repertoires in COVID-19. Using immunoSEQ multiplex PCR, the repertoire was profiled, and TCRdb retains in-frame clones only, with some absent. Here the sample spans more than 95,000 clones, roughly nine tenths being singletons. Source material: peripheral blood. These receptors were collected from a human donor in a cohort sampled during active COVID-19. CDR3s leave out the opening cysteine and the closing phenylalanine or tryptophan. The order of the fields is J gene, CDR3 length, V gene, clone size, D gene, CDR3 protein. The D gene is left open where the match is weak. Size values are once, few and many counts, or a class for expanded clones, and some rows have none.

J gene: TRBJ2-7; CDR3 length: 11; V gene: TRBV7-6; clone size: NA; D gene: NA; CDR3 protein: ASSLGTFYEQY
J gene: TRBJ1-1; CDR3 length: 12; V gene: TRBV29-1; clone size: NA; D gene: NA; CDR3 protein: SVVTRAMNTEAF
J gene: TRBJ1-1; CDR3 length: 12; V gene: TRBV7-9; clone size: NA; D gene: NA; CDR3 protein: ASSSRDTNTEAF
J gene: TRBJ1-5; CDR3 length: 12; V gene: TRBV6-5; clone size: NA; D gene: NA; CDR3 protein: ASLGGYSNQPQH
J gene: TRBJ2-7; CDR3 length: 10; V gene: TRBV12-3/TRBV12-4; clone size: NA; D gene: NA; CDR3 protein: ASRESQYEQY
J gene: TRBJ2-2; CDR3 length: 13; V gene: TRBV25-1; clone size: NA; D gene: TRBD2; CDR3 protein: ASSASSGVTGELF
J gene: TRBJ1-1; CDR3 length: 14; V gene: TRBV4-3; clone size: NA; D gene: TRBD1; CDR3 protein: ASSQDYRSDRTEAF
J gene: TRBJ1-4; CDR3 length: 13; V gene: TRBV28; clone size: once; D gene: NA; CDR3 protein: ASSPPTGLGEKLF
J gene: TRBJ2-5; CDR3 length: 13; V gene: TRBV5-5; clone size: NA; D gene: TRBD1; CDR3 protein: ASSLLDRYSGTQY
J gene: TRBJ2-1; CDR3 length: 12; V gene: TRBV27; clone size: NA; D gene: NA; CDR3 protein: ASSKRGLVNEQF
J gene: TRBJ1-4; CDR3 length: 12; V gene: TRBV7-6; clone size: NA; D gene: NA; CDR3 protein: ASSRLEGTEKLF
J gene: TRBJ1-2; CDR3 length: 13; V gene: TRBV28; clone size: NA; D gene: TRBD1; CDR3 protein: ASRVGTARNYGYT
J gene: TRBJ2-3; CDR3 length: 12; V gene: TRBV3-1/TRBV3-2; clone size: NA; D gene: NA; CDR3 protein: ASRQAGPTDTQY
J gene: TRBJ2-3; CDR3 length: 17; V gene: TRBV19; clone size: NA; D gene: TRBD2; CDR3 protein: ASSIGGTSGRAPTDTQY
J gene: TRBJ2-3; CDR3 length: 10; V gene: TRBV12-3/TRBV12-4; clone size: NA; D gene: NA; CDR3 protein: ASTRLADTQY
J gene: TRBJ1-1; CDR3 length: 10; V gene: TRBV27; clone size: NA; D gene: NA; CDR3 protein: ASSRGGTEAF
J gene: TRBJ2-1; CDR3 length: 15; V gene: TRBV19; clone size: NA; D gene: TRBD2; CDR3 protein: ASMLVAGGPSTNEQF
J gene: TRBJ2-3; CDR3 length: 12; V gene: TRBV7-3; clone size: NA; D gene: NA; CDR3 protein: ASSLGRNKDTQY